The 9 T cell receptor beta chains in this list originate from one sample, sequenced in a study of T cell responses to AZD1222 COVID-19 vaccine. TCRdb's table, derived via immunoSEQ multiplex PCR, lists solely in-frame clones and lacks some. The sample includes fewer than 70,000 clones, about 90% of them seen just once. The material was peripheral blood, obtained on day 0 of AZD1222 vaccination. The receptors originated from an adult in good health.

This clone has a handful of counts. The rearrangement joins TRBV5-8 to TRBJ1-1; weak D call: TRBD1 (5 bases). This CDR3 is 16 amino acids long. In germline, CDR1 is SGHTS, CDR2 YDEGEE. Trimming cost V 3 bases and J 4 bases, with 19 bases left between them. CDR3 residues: CASSYRSGTSGTEAFF. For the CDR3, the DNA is TGTGCCAGCAGCTATAGATCCGGGACCTCGGGCACTGAAGCTTTCTTT.

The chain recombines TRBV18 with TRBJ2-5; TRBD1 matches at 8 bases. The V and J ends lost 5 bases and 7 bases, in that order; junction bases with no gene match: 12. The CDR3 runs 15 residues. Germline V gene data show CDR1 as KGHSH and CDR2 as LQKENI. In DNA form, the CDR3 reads TGTGCCAGCTCAACGGGACAGGCCCCTCGGGGGACCCAGTACTTC. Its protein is CASSTGQAPRGTQYF.

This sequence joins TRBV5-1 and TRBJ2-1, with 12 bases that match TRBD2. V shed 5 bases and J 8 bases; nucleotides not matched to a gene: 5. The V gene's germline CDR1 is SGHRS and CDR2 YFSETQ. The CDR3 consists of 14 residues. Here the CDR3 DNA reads TGCGCCAGCAGACCTAGCGGGGGGGCCTATGAGCAGTTCTTC. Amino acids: CASRPSGGAYEQFF.

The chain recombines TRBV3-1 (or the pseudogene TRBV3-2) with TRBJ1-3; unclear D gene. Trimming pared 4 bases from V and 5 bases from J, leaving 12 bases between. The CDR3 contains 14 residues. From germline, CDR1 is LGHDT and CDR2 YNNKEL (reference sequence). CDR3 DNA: TGTGCCAGCAGCCCTCGGGGAAGAAGAAACACCATATATTTT. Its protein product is CASSPRGRRNTIYF.

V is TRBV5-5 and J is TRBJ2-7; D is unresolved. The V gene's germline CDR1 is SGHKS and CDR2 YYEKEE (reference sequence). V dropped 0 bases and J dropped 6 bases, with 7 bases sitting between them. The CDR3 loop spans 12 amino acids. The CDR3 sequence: CASSLVGIEQYF. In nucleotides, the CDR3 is TGTGCCAGCAGCTTGGTGGGAATCGAGCAGTACTTC.

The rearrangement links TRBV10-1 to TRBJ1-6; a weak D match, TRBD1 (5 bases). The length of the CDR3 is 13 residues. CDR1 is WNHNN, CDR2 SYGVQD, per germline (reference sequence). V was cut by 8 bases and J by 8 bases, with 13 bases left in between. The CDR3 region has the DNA TGCGCCAGCGGCCGGGACTTGGATTCACCCCTCCACTTT. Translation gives CASGRDLDSPLHF.

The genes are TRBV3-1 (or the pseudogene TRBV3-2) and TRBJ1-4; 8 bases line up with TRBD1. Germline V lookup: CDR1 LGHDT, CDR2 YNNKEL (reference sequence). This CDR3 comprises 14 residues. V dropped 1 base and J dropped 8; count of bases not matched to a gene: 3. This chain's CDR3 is CASSQAGGEEKLFF. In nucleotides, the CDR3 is TGTGCCAGCAGCCAAGCAGGGGGCGAGGAAAAACTGTTTTTT.

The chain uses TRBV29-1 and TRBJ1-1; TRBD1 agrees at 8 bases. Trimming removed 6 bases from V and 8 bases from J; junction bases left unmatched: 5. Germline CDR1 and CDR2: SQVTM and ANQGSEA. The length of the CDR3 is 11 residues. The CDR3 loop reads CSVAGTGEAFF. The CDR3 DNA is TGCAGCGTAGCCGGGACAGGAGAAGCTTTCTTT.

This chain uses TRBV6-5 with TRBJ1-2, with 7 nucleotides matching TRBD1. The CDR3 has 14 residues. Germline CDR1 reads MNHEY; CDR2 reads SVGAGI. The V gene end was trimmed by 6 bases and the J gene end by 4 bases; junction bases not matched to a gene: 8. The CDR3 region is CASRPQQGLYGYTF. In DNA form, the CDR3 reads TGTGCCAGCAGACCCCAACAGGGGCTCTATGGCTACACCTTC.